The TCR beta chain described here comes from a study of read filtering for tumor transcriptome and immune sequencing. Study context: TCR-mapped reads were about 4.05 to 11 million with IR-seq versus about 85 to 1,300 with RNA-seq. General study results and limits: In IR-seq, single-read clonotypes were 75% to 90% of clonotypes but around 3.4% of reads.

From about 400 ng of RNA, a library with molecular barcoded alpha/delta and beta/gamma adaptors was made. In TCRdb, the reads were re-called with MiXCR into one record per CDR3 protein. The data show tens of thousands of distinct CDR3 sequences, over 9.5% seen once. Bone marrow was sampled from every patient at the time of active disease. This clonotype was picked up many times. What it binds is unknown. The clonotype comes from a donor at least 40 years old with multiple myeloma. Sequencing was done on a sample of a population of CD138-negative cells sorted from bone marrow.

In DNA form, the CDR3 reads TGTGCCAGCAGAATAAGCGGGAGTAACACCGGGGAGCTGTTTTTT. As protein: CASRISGSNTGELFF. The chain couples TRBV6-5 to TRBJ2-2, with TRBD2 matching 8 bases. Germline CDR1 MNHEY, CDR2 SVGAGI. The CDR3 contains 15 residues. J gave up 2 bases and V 6 bases, and 5 bases lay outside the gene matches.